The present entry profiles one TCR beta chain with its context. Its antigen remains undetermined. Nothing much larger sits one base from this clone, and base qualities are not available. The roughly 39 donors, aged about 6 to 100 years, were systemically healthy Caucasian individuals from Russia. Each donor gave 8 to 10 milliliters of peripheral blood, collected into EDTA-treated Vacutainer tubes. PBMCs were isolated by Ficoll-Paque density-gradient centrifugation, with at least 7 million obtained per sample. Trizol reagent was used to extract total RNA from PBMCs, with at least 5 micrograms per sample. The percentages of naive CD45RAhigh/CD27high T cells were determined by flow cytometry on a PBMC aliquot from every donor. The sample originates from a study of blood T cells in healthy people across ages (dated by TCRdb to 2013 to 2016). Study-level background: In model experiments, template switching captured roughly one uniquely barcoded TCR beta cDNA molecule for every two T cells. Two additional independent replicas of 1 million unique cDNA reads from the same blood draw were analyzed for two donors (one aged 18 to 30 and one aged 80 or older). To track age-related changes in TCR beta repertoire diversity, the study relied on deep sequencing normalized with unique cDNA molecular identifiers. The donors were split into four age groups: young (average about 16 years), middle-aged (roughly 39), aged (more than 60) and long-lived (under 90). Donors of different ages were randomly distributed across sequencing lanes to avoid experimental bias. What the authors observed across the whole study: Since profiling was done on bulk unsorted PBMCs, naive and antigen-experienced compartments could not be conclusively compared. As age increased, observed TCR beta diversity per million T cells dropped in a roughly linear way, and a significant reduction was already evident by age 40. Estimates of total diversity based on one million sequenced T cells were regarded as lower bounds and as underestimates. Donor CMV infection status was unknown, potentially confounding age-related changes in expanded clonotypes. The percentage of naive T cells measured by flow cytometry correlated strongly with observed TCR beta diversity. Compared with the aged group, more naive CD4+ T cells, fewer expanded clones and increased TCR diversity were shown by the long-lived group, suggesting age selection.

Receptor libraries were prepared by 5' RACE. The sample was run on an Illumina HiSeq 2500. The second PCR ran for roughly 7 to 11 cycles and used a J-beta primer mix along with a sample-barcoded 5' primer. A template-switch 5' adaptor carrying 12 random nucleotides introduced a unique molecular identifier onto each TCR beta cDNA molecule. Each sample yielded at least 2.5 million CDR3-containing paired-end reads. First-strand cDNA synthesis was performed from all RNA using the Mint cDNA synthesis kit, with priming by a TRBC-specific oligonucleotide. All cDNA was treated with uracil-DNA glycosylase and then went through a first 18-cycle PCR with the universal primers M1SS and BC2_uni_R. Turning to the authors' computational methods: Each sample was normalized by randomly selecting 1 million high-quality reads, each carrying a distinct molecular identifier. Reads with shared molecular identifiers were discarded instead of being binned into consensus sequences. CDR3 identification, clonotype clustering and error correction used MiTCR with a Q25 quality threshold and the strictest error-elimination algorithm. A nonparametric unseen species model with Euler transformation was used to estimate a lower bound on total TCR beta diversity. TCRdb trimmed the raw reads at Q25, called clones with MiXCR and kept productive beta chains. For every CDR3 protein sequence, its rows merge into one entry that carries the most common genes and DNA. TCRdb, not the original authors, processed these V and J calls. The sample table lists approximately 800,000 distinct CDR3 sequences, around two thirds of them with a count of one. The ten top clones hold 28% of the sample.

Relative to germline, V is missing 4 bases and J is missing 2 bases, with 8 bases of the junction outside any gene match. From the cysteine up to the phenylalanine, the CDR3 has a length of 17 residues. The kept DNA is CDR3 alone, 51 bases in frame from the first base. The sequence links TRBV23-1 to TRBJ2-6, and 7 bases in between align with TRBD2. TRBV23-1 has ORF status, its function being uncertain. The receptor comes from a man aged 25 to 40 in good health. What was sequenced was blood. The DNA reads TGCGCCAGCAGTCGGGAGGGGAGGCCCCCTGGGGCCAACGTCCTGACTTTC. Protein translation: CASSREGRPPGANVLTF.